This T cell receptor (beta chain) was observed in a study of identifying expanded T cells in peripheral blood (dated by TCRdb to about 2019). For the wider study: Technical replicates were generated by sequencing separate aliquots of the same genomic DNA pool, with four replicates compared pairwise.

In the case of this clone: Its specific antigen is unknown. Base quality data are lacking; no much larger clone is found one base away.

The immunoSEQ Assay, which relies on bias-controlled multiplex PCR amplification of genomic DNA, was used to profile TCRbeta CDR3 regions. In the authors' own workflow: To quantify the absolute abundance of each unique TCRbeta CDR3 region, the sequences were collapsed and filtered. Differential abundance was assessed using a binomial (Fisher-equivalent) model and a beta-binomial model in which time-dependent variance fitted from healthy donors was added. Clones with fewer than 5 combined templates were removed, and a clone was called differentially abundant if the clone's Benjamini-Hochberg FDR was below 0.01. Beta-binomial variance was modeled as a function of total template count across the two samples using the form v = (b*log(k)+a)^2. In TCRdb, the immuneACCESS table is reduced to in-frame sequences with V and J assigned. These tables do not hold every clone; where another copy was compared, an unresolved V gene accounts for under half, and the others remain unexplained. V and J calls and clone size are as listed in that table; D and trimming were resolved from the DNA. The sample table holds 80,000 to 90,000 clones, of which around 85% were seen once. Over 5% of the sample rests with the top ten.

The trim is 3 bases for V and 2 bases for J, with a gap of 15 bases between the germline ends. As encoded in the germline V gene, CDR1 is SGHTS while CDR2 is YDEGEE. Including the terminal cysteine and phenylalanine, the CDR3 comprises 16 residues. The kept DNA is CDR3 alone, 48 bases in frame from the first base. No immune events such as infections were documented for the healthy donors during the collection period. Blood repertoires from healthy donors were used as a training cohort for calibrating time-dependent variance in a beta-binomial model of differential abundance of T-cell clones. There were about 10 healthy donors in the training cohort, of whom 3 were female and 7 were male. Donor ages ranged from about 29 to 65 years, with an average of 43 years. Obtained from a commercial supplier, whole blood was collected from each healthy donor at three time points set two to three weeks apart. Genomic DNA was extracted from unsorted whole blood for immunosequencing.

Summary of the overall study and its limitations: For all healthy donors, the variance in clone template counts between two-week samples rose significantly as total template count increased. Across all healthy-donor time intervals, the beta-binomial model significantly lowered both the number of clones called differentially abundant and the false-positive rate. Between technical replicates the binomial model flagged about 1.2 differentially abundant clones, whereas over roughly two weeks the binomial model flagged about 16.4 and over approximately 4 weeks about 19. The authors expected that biological variance in healthy repertoires might rise further over much longer intervals, such as months to years.

The V gene is TRBV5-8 and the J gene is TRBJ1-5; the D gene is perhaps TRBD1, from 5 matching bases. The sample taken for sequencing was blood. The clonotype originates from a person aged 18 to 70 in good health. The CDR3 region has the sequence CASSSGVGSRNQPQHF. Read as DNA, the sequence is TGTGCCAGCAGCTCGGGGGTGGGTTCTCGCAATCAGCCCCAGCATTTT.